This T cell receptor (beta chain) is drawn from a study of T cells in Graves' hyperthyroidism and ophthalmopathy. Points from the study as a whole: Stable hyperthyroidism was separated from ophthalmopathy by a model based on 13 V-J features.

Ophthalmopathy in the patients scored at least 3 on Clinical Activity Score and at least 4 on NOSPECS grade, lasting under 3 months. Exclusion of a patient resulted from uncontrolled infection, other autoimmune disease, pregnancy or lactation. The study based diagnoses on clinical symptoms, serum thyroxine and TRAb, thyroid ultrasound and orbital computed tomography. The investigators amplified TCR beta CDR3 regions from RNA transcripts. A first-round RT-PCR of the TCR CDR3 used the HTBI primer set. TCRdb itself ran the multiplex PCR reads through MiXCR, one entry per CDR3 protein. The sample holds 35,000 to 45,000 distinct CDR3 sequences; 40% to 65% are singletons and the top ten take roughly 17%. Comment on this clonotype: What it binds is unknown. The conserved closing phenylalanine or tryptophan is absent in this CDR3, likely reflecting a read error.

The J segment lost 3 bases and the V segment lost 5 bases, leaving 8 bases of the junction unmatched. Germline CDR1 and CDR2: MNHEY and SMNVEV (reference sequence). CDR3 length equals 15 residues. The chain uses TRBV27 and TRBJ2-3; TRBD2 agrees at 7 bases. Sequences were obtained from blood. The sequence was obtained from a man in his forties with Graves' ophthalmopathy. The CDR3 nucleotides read TGTGCCAGCAGTCCACGTTGGGGGGGAACAGATACGCAGTATTCT. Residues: CASSPRWGGTDTQYS.